This T cell receptor (beta chain) was obtained from a study of T cells in Graves' hyperthyroidism and ophthalmopathy. Study as a whole: Peripheral blood draws took place at initial diagnosis, ahead of any treatment.

Thyroid ultrasound, orbital computed tomography, clinical symptoms, and serum thyroxine and TRAb underpinned diagnoses. The source material, RNA transcripts, was used to amplify TCR beta CDR3 regions. TCR CDR3 underwent first-round RT-PCR with the HTBI primer set. Each CDR3 protein gets one entry after TCRdb re-called the multiplex PCR reads with MiXCR. The sample has about 480,000 distinct CDR3 sequences, approximately 14% seen once; the top ten hold less than 20%. V was cut by 2 bases and J by 9 bases, with 20 bases left in between. The CDR3 contains 16 residues. This clonotype was sampled from a woman between 18 and 30 years old with Graves' hyperthyroidism. The chain links TRBV12-3 or TRBV12-4 to TRBJ2-1, with D possibly being TRBD2 (6 bases). The sequencing input was blood. CDR3 DNA: TGTGCCAGCAGTTTACTTCCCGGAAGAGACGGGGGTGAGCAGTTCTTC. Protein: CASSLLPGRDGGEQFF.